The rows below give T cell receptor beta chains drawn from one sample of a study of blood T cell repertoires in COVID-19. Libraries were prepared by immunoSEQ multiplex PCR; TCRdb keeps only in-frame clonotypes and omits some of them. The sample records roughly 360,000 clones, roughly 80% being singletons. Source material: peripheral blood. These receptors were obtained from a human donor with acute or convalescent COVID-19. The donor label of this sample is uncertain. CDR3s leave out the opening cysteine and the closing phenylalanine or tryptophan. Only part of the rows carry a size: once, few, many, or a class if the clone is expanded.

size,V,J,CDR3
few,TRBV5-4,TRBJ2-3,ASSSKRGGTDTQY
.,TRBV12-3/TRBV12-4,TRBJ1-2,ASGTAYGYT
.,TRBV25-1,TRBJ1-1,ASLKGAGRAF
.,TRBV18,TRBJ2-7,ASSPPQGSSYEQY
.,TRBV5-1,TRBJ2-7,ASSLAPGGTYEQY
few,TRBV12-3/TRBV12-4,TRBJ1-2,ASSATGLGGYT
.,TRBV4-1,TRBJ1-3,ASSQIRGDTIY
.,TRBV5-4,TRBJ1-2,ASSSDRLAMGYT
.,TRBV11-3,TRBJ2-5,ASSLDSVRGETQY
.,TRBV2,TRBJ1-5,ASTSGQVQPQH
once,TRBV19,TRBJ1-5,ASNRYSNQPQH
.,TRBV6-1,TRBJ2-3,ASSDTGTGDTQY
.,TRBV5-1,TRBJ2-4,ASSDGTSGGIRIQY
.,TRBV28,TRBJ1-2,ASSELTGVYYGYT
.,TRBV6-5,TRBJ2-2,ASSYSTSFPTGELF
many,TRBV10-2,TRBJ1-6,ASSERGLNSPLH
.,TRBV5-1,TRBJ1-1,ASSLAGRGRVLNTEAF
.,TRBV10-1,TRBJ1-3,ASSERGSSGNTIY
once,TRBV7-8,TRBJ1-1,ASSAGGMNTEAF
once,TRBV25-1,TRBJ1-1,ASRANTEAF
.,TRBV18,TRBJ1-6,ASSRDAGGSPLH
.,TRBV11-2,TRBJ1-1,ASSPSTGMNTEAF
.,TRBV28,TRBJ1-6,ASSFPGQGGSPLH
.,TRBV18,TRBJ1-1,ASSPNQGPNTEAF
few,TRBV28,TRBJ1-2,ASRHGQGGNYGYT
.,TRBV14,TRBJ2-2,ASSLAGNTGELF